This TCR beta chain was obtained from a study of identical twins. Whole-study findings and limits: Weaker excess sharing between twins was seen in beta out-of-frame sequences.

This clonotype showed up many times. Its cognate antigen is unknown. A single record per CDR3 protein comes from TCRdb applying MiXCR to the 5' RACE reads. In the table there are some 1,600,000 distinct CDR3 sequences, about 31% of which are singletons. Healthy Caucasian donors formed the entire cohort. The sequenced material came from cord blood. The TCR sequence derives from a newborn girl in good health.

CDR3 in amino acids: CASSFSSGGGTDTQYF. CDR3 nucleotide sequence: TGTGCCAGCAGTTTCAGTAGCGGGGGAGGGACAGATACGCAGTATTTT. The V and J genes are TRBV12-3 or TRBV12-4 and TRBJ2-3, with 9 nucleotides matching TRBD2. The CDR3 runs to 16 residues. V shed 3 bases and J 3 bases; nucleotides not matched to a gene: 7.